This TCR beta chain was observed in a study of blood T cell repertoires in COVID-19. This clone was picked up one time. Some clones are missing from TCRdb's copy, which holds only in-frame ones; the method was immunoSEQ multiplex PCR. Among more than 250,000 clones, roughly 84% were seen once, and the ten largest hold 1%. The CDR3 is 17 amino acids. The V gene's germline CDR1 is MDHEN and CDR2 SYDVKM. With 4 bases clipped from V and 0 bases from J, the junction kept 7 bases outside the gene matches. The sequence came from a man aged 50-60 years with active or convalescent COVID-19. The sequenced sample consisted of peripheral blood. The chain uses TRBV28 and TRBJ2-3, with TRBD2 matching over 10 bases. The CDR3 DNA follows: TGTGCCAGCAGTTCCCCTAGCGGGAGACCCAGCACAGATACGCAGTATTTT. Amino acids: CASSSPSGRPSTDTQYF.